A selection of T cell receptor beta chains follows, all from one sample in a study of technical replicates of blood from several donors. Assay used: immunoSEQ multiplex PCR; TCRdb lists only in-frame clones, some missing. The sample contains about 81,000 clones, more than 80% of which appear only once. The sequenced material came from PBMCs. The receptors derive from a human donor in good health. Some clones in this sample may be carry-over from other donors' samples. The CDR3 runs from the conserved cysteine through the conserved F or W. Each record gives: CDR3 DNA, CDR3 protein, D gene, V gene, J gene, clone size. A D gene is named only where the DNA matches it firmly. The listing skips clone size in some rows; elsewhere it reads once, few, many or a size class.

CDR3 DNA: TGTGCCAGCAGTTATCAGACTCACTACGAGCAGTACTTC; CDR3 protein: CASSYQTHYEQYF; D gene: .; V gene: TRBV6-5; J gene: TRBJ2-7; clone size: .
CDR3 DNA: TGTGCCAGCAGTCAAAGGGCAGCGGGAGCCGGCACCGGGGAGCTGTTTTTT; CDR3 protein: CASSQRAAGAGTGELFF; D gene: TRBD2; V gene: TRBV7-2; J gene: TRBJ2-2; clone size: .
CDR3 DNA: TGCGCCAGCGGTAGCGGGGCCTTATACAATGAGCAGTTCTTC; CDR3 protein: CASGSGALYNEQFF; D gene: TRBD2; V gene: TRBV5-1; J gene: TRBJ2-1; clone size: few
CDR3 DNA: TGTGCCAGCAGTGAGTCGTCCGGGATTGGTGGCTACACCTTC; CDR3 protein: CASSESSGIGGYTF; D gene: .; V gene: TRBV6-4; J gene: TRBJ1-2; clone size: .
CDR3 DNA: TGTGCCAGCCGGTCACTAGCGGGGGGCCCCCCCCACACAGATACGCAGTATTTT; CDR3 protein: CASRSLAGGPPHTDTQYF; D gene: TRBD2; V gene: TRBV18; J gene: TRBJ2-3; clone size: .
CDR3 DNA: TGCGCCAGCAGCCGGCGCGCGGGAGGGACGCCAGATACGCAGTATTTT; CDR3 protein: CASSRRAGGTPDTQYF; D gene: TRBD2; V gene: TRBV4-3; J gene: TRBJ2-3; clone size: once
CDR3 DNA: TGTGCCAGCAGCTCTAGGAGGAGTAGCGAGCAGTACTTC; CDR3 protein: CASSSRRSSEQYF; D gene: .; V gene: TRBV6-5; J gene: TRBJ2-7; clone size: .
CDR3 DNA: TGTGCCAGCAAACCGGGCGGGGGCCTCGGGGAGCAGTACTTC; CDR3 protein: CASKPGGGLGEQYF; D gene: .; V gene: TRBV2; J gene: TRBJ2-7; clone size: once
CDR3 DNA: TGTGCCATCAGTTCGTTTGGAGGCGCTCGGGGCGAGCAGTACTTC; CDR3 protein: CAISSFGGARGEQYF; D gene: .; V gene: TRBV10-3; J gene: TRBJ2-7; clone size: .
CDR3 DNA: TGCGCCAGCAGCTCTACTAGCGGGCCTTACGAGCAGTACTTC; CDR3 protein: CASSSTSGPYEQYF; D gene: TRBD2; V gene: TRBV5-1; J gene: TRBJ2-7; clone size: .
CDR3 DNA: TGTGCCAGCAGCCATGGACAGGGGGATGGCTACACCTTC; CDR3 protein: CASSHGQGDGYTF; D gene: TRBD1; V gene: TRBV4-2; J gene: TRBJ1-2; clone size: .
CDR3 DNA: TGCGCCAGCGGGCAATTTCCGGGGGCCAACGTCCTGACTTTC; CDR3 protein: CASGQFPGANVLTF; D gene: .; V gene: TRBV4-3; J gene: TRBJ2-6; clone size: .
CDR3 DNA: TGTGCCAGCAGCCAACCGGGACAGGGGGCCTCCTACGAGCAGTACTTC; CDR3 protein: CASSQPGQGASYEQYF; D gene: TRBD1; V gene: TRBV4-2; J gene: TRBJ2-7; clone size: .
CDR3 DNA: TGTGCCAGCAGCTGGAAACGGACAGGGGTTTTACAAGAGACCCAGTACTTC; CDR3 protein: CASSWKRTGVLQETQYF; D gene: TRBD1; V gene: TRBV5-6; J gene: TRBJ2-5; clone size: .
CDR3 DNA: TGCGCCAGCAGCCGGGACAGGCTGGGGGATACGCAGTATTTT; CDR3 protein: CASSRDRLGDTQYF; D gene: TRBD1; V gene: TRBV4-1; J gene: TRBJ2-3; clone size: .
CDR3 DNA: TGTGCCAGCAGCTTAGACGGTCTAGCGGGAGGGTCGTATACAGATACGCAGTATTTT; CDR3 protein: CASSLDGLAGGSYTDTQYF; D gene: TRBD2; V gene: TRBV11-2; J gene: TRBJ2-3; clone size: .
CDR3 DNA: TGTGCCAGCAGTTTGCCTAGCCAAGAGACCCAGTACTTC; CDR3 protein: CASSLPSQETQYF; D gene: .; V gene: TRBV6-5; J gene: TRBJ2-5; clone size: once
CDR3 DNA: TGTGCCAGCAGCTCCGAGAGCGGGCCCTACGGCGAGCAGTACTTC; CDR3 protein: CASSSESGPYGEQYF; D gene: .; V gene: TRBV7-2; J gene: TRBJ2-7; clone size: .
CDR3 DNA: TGTGCCAGCAGCGTAGGGAGACAGGGGGAATATTCTACAACTAATGAAAAACTGTTTTTT; CDR3 protein: CASSVGRQGEYSTTNEKLFF; D gene: TRBD1; V gene: TRBV9; J gene: TRBJ1-4; clone size: .
CDR3 DNA: TGCAGCGTTGTACGGGACAGCTATGGCTACACCTTC; CDR3 protein: CSVVRDSYGYTF; D gene: TRBD1; V gene: TRBV29-1; J gene: TRBJ1-2; clone size: many
CDR3 DNA: TGCGCCAGCAGCCAAGATCGGGGACTGCCCCAGCATTTT; CDR3 protein: CASSQDRGLPQHF; D gene: .; V gene: TRBV4-1; J gene: TRBJ1-5; clone size: .
CDR3 DNA: TGTGCCAGCAGCTTAAGACTAGCGGGGCACACCGGGGAGCTGTTTTTT; CDR3 protein: CASSLRLAGHTGELFF; D gene: TRBD2; V gene: TRBV7-6; J gene: TRBJ2-2; clone size: .
CDR3 DNA: TGCGCCAGCAGCTTGGGTGGGGCCTCCTACGAGCAGTACTTC; CDR3 protein: CASSLGGASYEQYF; D gene: .; V gene: TRBV5-1; J gene: TRBJ2-7; clone size: .
CDR3 DNA: TGTGCCAGCAGCTCAGGGGGATTCACCGGGGAGCTGTTTTTT; CDR3 protein: CASSSGGFTGELFF; D gene: TRBD1; V gene: TRBV11-2; J gene: TRBJ2-2; clone size: .
CDR3 DNA: TGTGCCAGCTCACGAATTCCGGGAGGAGGCTCCTACGAGCAGTACTTC; CDR3 protein: CASSRIPGGGSYEQYF; D gene: TRBD2; V gene: TRBV18; J gene: TRBJ2-7; clone size: .
CDR3 DNA: TGCGCCAGCAGCTCTGCAATACAAGCTGAAGCTTTCTTT; CDR3 protein: CASSSAIQAEAFF; D gene: .; V gene: TRBV5-1; J gene: TRBJ1-1; clone size: few
CDR3 DNA: TGTGCCACCAGCAAAACTGGGGGGACCTTCCTTCCCAGGAACACTGAAGCTTTCTTT; CDR3 protein: CATSKTGGTFLPRNTEAFF; D gene: .; V gene: TRBV15; J gene: TRBJ1-1; clone size: once
CDR3 DNA: TGTGCCAGCAGTGACCCGGGACAGGGTTTCGGTGAGCAGTTCTTC; CDR3 protein: CASSDPGQGFGEQFF; D gene: TRBD1; V gene: TRBV25-1; J gene: TRBJ2-1; clone size: few
CDR3 DNA: TGTGCCTGGAACCACGGCGGGGCCTACGAGCAGTACTTC; CDR3 protein: CAWNHGGAYEQYF; D gene: .; V gene: TRBV30; J gene: TRBJ2-7; clone size: .
CDR3 DNA: TGTGCCAGCAGACCGGACCGACGGGGGGAGCAGTTCTTC; CDR3 protein: CASRPDRRGEQFF; D gene: .; V gene: TRBV7-3; J gene: TRBJ2-1; clone size: .
CDR3 DNA: TGTGCCAGCAGCTTAGGGGGCCAGGGAATATTATGGCCCCAGCATTTT; CDR3 protein: CASSLGGQGILWPQHF; D gene: .; V gene: TRBV7-9; J gene: TRBJ1-5; clone size: .
CDR3 DNA: TGTGCCAGCTCCTTCGGGGGGGGCAATGAGCAGTTCTTC; CDR3 protein: CASSFGGGNEQFF; D gene: TRBD2; V gene: TRBV7-9; J gene: TRBJ2-1; clone size: .
CDR3 DNA: TGTGCCAGCAGCCCACGCGGGAAGAACACTGAAGCTTTCTTT; CDR3 protein: CASSPRGKNTEAFF; D gene: .; V gene: TRBV14; J gene: TRBJ1-1; clone size: .
CDR3 DNA: TGCGCCAGCTTACCGACGGGAGGGACCGGGGAAAAACTGTTTTTT; CDR3 protein: CASLPTGGTGEKLFF; D gene: .; V gene: TRBV4-1; J gene: TRBJ1-4; clone size: .
CDR3 DNA: TGCAGCGCGTCAGCCGCAGGGGACACTGAAGCTTTCTTT; CDR3 protein: CSASAAGDTEAFF; D gene: .; V gene: TRBV29-1; J gene: TRBJ1-1; clone size: few
CDR3 DNA: TGTGCCAGTTCGCGAGGACAGGGGGGCACAGATACGCAGTATTTT; CDR3 protein: CASSRGQGGTDTQYF; D gene: TRBD1; V gene: TRBV18; J gene: TRBJ2-3; clone size: .
CDR3 DNA: TGTGCCAGCAGGACCGCAGGGGGCCACACCGGGGAGCTGTTTTTT; CDR3 protein: CASRTAGGHTGELFF; D gene: TRBD1; V gene: TRBV6-1; J gene: TRBJ2-2; clone size: .
CDR3 DNA: TGTGCCAGCAGCCGAAACCTCGGGGGAAATGAGCAGTTCTTC; CDR3 protein: CASSRNLGGNEQFF; D gene: .; V gene: TRBV14; J gene: TRBJ2-1; clone size: .
CDR3 DNA: TGTGCCAGCAGCTTAGGGCAGGGGCTATCCTACAATGAGCAGTTCTTC; CDR3 protein: CASSLGQGLSYNEQFF; D gene: .; V gene: TRBV7-9; J gene: TRBJ2-1; clone size: .
CDR3 DNA: TGTGCCAGCAGCCACGGGAGGAACACTGAAGCTTTCTTT; CDR3 protein: CASSHGRNTEAFF; D gene: .; V gene: TRBV7-6; J gene: TRBJ1-1; clone size: once
CDR3 DNA: TGTGCCAGCAGCCTTCACAAGAACACTGAAGCTTTCTTT; CDR3 protein: CASSLHKNTEAFF; D gene: .; V gene: TRBV7-2; J gene: TRBJ1-1; clone size: .
CDR3 DNA: TGTGCCAGCAGGACTAGCGGTAGCTCCTACGAGCAGTACTTC; CDR3 protein: CASRTSGSSYEQYF; D gene: TRBD2; V gene: TRBV2; J gene: TRBJ2-7; clone size: .
CDR3 DNA: TGTGCCAGTACCCAGGGTGCCTTTCATCGACAAGAGACCCAGTACTTC; CDR3 protein: CASTQGAFHRQETQYF; D gene: .; V gene: TRBV19; J gene: TRBJ2-5; clone size: .
CDR3 DNA: TGTGCCAGTAGTATTGAGGGGGCGCCTGGAAACACCATATATTTT; CDR3 protein: CASSIEGAPGNTIYF; D gene: TRBD1; V gene: TRBV19; J gene: TRBJ1-3; clone size: once
CDR3 DNA: TGTGCCAGCACCTCGACAGGGGAGAACACCGGGGAGCTGTTTTTT; CDR3 protein: CASTSTGENTGELFF; D gene: TRBD1; V gene: TRBV6-1; J gene: TRBJ2-2; clone size: few
CDR3 DNA: TGTGCCATCAGTAGGGGGGGGAACACTGAAGCTTTCTTT; CDR3 protein: CAISRGGNTEAFF; D gene: .; V gene: TRBV10-3; J gene: TRBJ1-1; clone size: .
CDR3 DNA: TGCGCCAGCAGCCAAACAGACCCAAGACTAGCGGGGGGCGAGCAGTACTTC; CDR3 protein: CASSQTDPRLAGGEQYF; D gene: TRBD2; V gene: TRBV4-3; J gene: TRBJ2-7; clone size: once
CDR3 DNA: TGTGCCAGCAGCTCCATAATCGGGGACAGGGGCTACGAGCAGTACTTC; CDR3 protein: CASSSIIGDRGYEQYF; D gene: TRBD1; V gene: TRBV5-6; J gene: TRBJ2-7; clone size: .
CDR3 DNA: TGTGCCAGCAGTGACCTATGGGGGAGTGGACAGAAGATCACAGATACGCAGTATTTT; CDR3 protein: CASSDLWGSGQKITDTQYF; D gene: .; V gene: TRBV6-1; J gene: TRBJ2-3; clone size: .
CDR3 DNA: TGCAGCGCCCGCGGATTGAACACTGAAGCTTTCTTT; CDR3 protein: CSARGLNTEAFF; D gene: .; V gene: TRBV29-1; J gene: TRBJ1-1; clone size: .
CDR3 DNA: TGCGCCAGCAGCCAAGATGGGAAGGGACACTCTTGGAATGAGCAGTTCTTC; CDR3 protein: CASSQDGKGHSWNEQFF; D gene: .; V gene: TRBV4-3; J gene: TRBJ2-1; clone size: .